This T cell receptor beta chain originates from a study of CD8 T cells in Susac syndrome. Concerning this clonotype itself: Its antigen is still unknown.

The authors carried out high-throughput sequencing of TCR beta. They applied it to CD8+ and CD4+ T cells obtained from blood. TEMRA cells were FACS-enriched, unlike CD8+ and CD4+ T cells, which were negatively isolated. cDNA came from roughly 0.53 to 1 ug RNA primed by random hexamers. It was immunoSEQ multiplex PCR that amplified TCR beta CDR3 across 54 Vbeta and 13 Jbeta. Using its own MiXCR run on the immunoSEQ multiplex PCR reads, TCRdb lists one record per CDR3 protein. The sample has about 140,000 distinct CDR3 sequences; 85% to 95% are singletons. Study observations and caveats: Regarding the TCR sequencing and HLA analysis, the study admitted that a relatively small number of individuals were involved.

In germline, CDR1 is MGHRA, CDR2 YSYEKL. The CDR3 spans 14 residues. The trim removed 5 bases at V and 1 base at J, leaving 5 bases unmatched. The TCR originated in a human donor in good health. V gene TRBV4-1 combines with J gene TRBJ2-7; 7 bases align to TRBD2. The material sequenced was CD8+ T cells from PBMCs. The CDR3 spells CASSSTSLSYEQYF. DNA of the CDR3: TGCGCCAGCAGCTCGACTAGCTTGTCCTACGAGCAGTACTTC.